Detailed here is one TCR beta chain. Losses at the gene ends were 6 bases for V and 4 bases for J; bases not matched to a gene: 3. The CDR3 covers 13 residues. Germline CDR1 MDHEN, CDR2 SYDVKM. Original analysis: Nucleated cell counts were estimated from reference gene primer amplification. Clones were read by immunoSEQ multiplex PCR, and TCRdb kept only the in-frame ones, dropping some. The DNA gave D and trimming, while V, J and clone size come from that table. The sample includes some 380,000 clones, roughly 86% of them seen just once. These data belong to a study of blood T cell repertoires in COVID-19. About the study: Nucleic acid was either cDNA or gDNA, and it came from T cells, B-cell-depleted T cells, or PBMCs.

Clinical history as reported by participants underpinned cohort assignment. The rearrangement joins TRBV28 to TRBJ1-5; 7 bases line up with TRBD1. This clonotype originated in a man aged 30 to 45 who had recovered from COVID-19. Input material: PBMCs or T cells enriched from blood (not recorded which). DNA for the CDR3: TGTGCCAGCAGACAGGGGATGAATCAGCCCCAGCATTTT. Amino acids: CASRQGMNQPQHF.